Included here is one T cell receptor (beta chain) sequence, with context. MiXCR, applied by TCRdb to the 5' RACE reads, yields one record per CDR3 protein. Among 100,000 to 150,000 distinct CDR3 sequences listed, roughly 15% were seen once. This entry belongs to a study of T cells after yellow fever vaccination. This clonotype was obtained from a man younger than 35 who received the YFV17D yellow fever vaccine. The sample in question was CD8+ T cells sorted from PBMCs, obtained 5 days after the yellow fever booster vaccination.

The CDR3 spells CASRPGLGVVDTQYF. The CDR3 bases are TGTGCCAGTCGACCCGGGCTGGGGGTGGTAGATACGCAGTATTTT. The chain links TRBV13 to TRBJ2-3, with D perhaps matching TRBD1 or TRBD2 (5 bases each). CDR1 and CDR2 (germline): PRHDT, FYEKMQ (reference sequence). The CDR3 is made up of 15 amino acids. V was shortened by 9 bases and J by 5 bases, with 21 bases between the two germline ends.